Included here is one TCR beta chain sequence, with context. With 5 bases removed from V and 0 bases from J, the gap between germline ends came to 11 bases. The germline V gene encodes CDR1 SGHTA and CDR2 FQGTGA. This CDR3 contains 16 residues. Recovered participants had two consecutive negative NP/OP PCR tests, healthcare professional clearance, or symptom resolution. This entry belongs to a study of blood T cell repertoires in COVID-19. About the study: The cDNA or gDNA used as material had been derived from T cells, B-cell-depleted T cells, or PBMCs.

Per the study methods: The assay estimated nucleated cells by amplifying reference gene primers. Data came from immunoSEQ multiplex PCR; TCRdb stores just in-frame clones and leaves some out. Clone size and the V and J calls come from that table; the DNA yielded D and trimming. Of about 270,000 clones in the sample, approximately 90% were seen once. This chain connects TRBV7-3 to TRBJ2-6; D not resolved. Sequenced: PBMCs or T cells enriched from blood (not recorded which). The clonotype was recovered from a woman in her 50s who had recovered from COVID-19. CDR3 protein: CASSPEALSGANVLTF. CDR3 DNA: TGTGCCAGCAGCCCAGAGGCTCTCTCTGGGGCCAACGTCCTGACTTTC. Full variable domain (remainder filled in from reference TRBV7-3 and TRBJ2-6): GAGVSQTPSNKVTEKGKYVELRCDPISGHTALYWYRQSLGQGPEFLIYFQGTGAADDSGLPNDRFFAVRPEGSVSTLKIQRTERGDSAVYLCASSPEALSGANVLTFGAGSRLTVL.